This T cell receptor (beta chain) is drawn from a study of blood T cell repertoires in COVID-19. This table comes from immunoSEQ multiplex PCR, and its TCRdb copy is limited to in-frame clones, with some not included. Of 250,000 to 350,000 clones listed, approximately 90% are singletons. This TCR was sampled from a woman in her twenties or thirties with COVID-19, enrolled during active disease. The specimen sequenced was peripheral blood.

The CDR3, as DNA: TGTGCCAGCAGTTTAGCCGAGCGGATACTCACAGATACGCAGTATTTT. Translated, it gives CASSLAERILTDTQYF. The chain combines TRBV28 with TRBJ2-3; perhaps TRBD2 as D (5 bases). CDR1 is MDHEN and CDR2 is SYDVKM in the germline V gene. The V and J ends lost 2 bases and 2 bases respectively, with 14 bases between them. This CDR3 spans 16 amino acids.